These T cell receptor beta chains were read from a single sample in a study of blood T cell repertoires in COVID-19. Assay used: immunoSEQ multiplex PCR; TCRdb lists only in-frame clones, some missing. The profile covers about 150,000 clones, with about four fifths appearing a single time and approximately 2% taken by the ten largest. What was sequenced was peripheral blood. The receptors originated from a woman aged 80 or over with acute or convalescent COVID-19. The CDR3 runs from the conserved cysteine through the conserved F or W. Each record gives: D gene, V gene, J gene, clone size, CDR3 length, CDR3 protein, CDR3 DNA. The D gene is left open where the match is weak. The size of a clone is reported for some rows only, either as once, few or many, or as a class for expanded clones.

d_call: .
v_call: TRBV7-2
j_call: TRBJ2-2
clone_size: .
cdr3_length: 14
cdr3_aa: CASSLALQQLELFF
cdr3_nt: TGTGCCAGCAGCTTAGCGCTCCAACAGCTGGAGCTGTTTTTT

d_call: TRBD2
v_call: TRBV6-6
j_call: TRBJ2-5
clone_size: .
cdr3_length: 15
cdr3_aa: CATHGLAGVGETQYF
cdr3_nt: TGTGCCACCCACGGACTAGCGGGGGTCGGGGAGACCCAGTACTTC

d_call: TRBD1
v_call: TRBV7-9
j_call: TRBJ2-1
clone_size: once
cdr3_length: 15
cdr3_aa: CASSPLDRAYNEQFF
cdr3_nt: TGTGCCAGCAGCCCTCTGGACAGGGCCTACAATGAGCAGTTCTTC

d_call: .
v_call: TRBV18
j_call: TRBJ1-1
clone_size: .
cdr3_length: 16
cdr3_aa: CASSPLRDNMNTEAFF
cdr3_nt: TGTGCCAGCTCACCCCTCAGGGATAACATGAACACTGAAGCTTTCTTT

d_call: TRBD2
v_call: TRBV2
j_call: TRBJ2-1
clone_size: .
cdr3_length: 15
cdr3_aa: CATGPLAGGYNEQFF
cdr3_nt: TGTGCCACCGGCCCACTAGCGGGAGGGTACAATGAGCAGTTCTTC

d_call: .
v_call: TRBV7-2
j_call: TRBJ1-4
clone_size: .
cdr3_length: 14
cdr3_aa: CASSLGANTRKLFF
cdr3_nt: TGTGCCAGCAGCTTAGGGGCAAACACGAGAAAACTGTTTTTT

d_call: TRBD2
v_call: TRBV23-1
j_call: TRBJ2-5
clone_size: .
cdr3_length: 16
cdr3_aa: CASSPPQRDNGETQYF
cdr3_nt: TGCGCCAGCAGTCCGCCCCAGCGGGATAATGGAGAGACCCAGTACTTC

d_call: .
v_call: TRBV2
j_call: TRBJ1-1
clone_size: .
cdr3_length: 15
cdr3_aa: CASSASTAGRAEAFF
cdr3_nt: TGTGCCAGCAGTGCCTCGACAGCAGGGAGGGCTGAAGCTTTCTTT

d_call: TRBD1
v_call: TRBV5-1
j_call: TRBJ2-3
clone_size: .
cdr3_length: 15
cdr3_aa: CASSSHRGSTDTQYF
cdr3_nt: TGCGCCAGCAGCTCCCACAGGGGCAGCACAGATACGCAGTATTTT

d_call: .
v_call: TRBV30
j_call: TRBJ1-1
clone_size: few
cdr3_length: 13
cdr3_aa: CAWKVDRYTEAFF
cdr3_nt: TGTGCCTGGAAGGTGGACAGATACACTGAAGCTTTCTTT

d_call: TRBD1
v_call: TRBV25-1
j_call: TRBJ1-4
clone_size: .
cdr3_length: 14
cdr3_aa: CASRPPGQNEKLFF
cdr3_nt: TGTGCCAGCAGACCGCCGGGACAGAATGAAAAACTGTTTTTT

d_call: TRBD1
v_call: TRBV4-2
j_call: TRBJ2-7
clone_size: .
cdr3_length: 15
cdr3_aa: CASSPRQGTWGEQYF
cdr3_nt: TGTGCCAGCAGCCCGAGACAGGGCACTTGGGGGGAGCAGTACTTC

d_call: TRBD1
v_call: TRBV4-3
j_call: TRBJ2-5
clone_size: .
cdr3_length: 15
cdr3_aa: CASSRAGGTSETQYF
cdr3_nt: TGCGCCAGCAGCCGGGCAGGGGGCACGTCGGAGACCCAGTACTTC

d_call: TRBD1
v_call: TRBV18
j_call: TRBJ2-7
clone_size: .
cdr3_length: 14
cdr3_aa: CASSPKGQQHEQYF
cdr3_nt: TGTGCCAGCTCACCGAAGGGACAGCAGCACGAGCAGTACTTC

d_call: .
v_call: TRBV28
j_call: TRBJ1-2
clone_size: .
cdr3_length: 15
cdr3_aa: CASSSLTPENYGYTF
cdr3_nt: TGTGCCAGCAGTTCCTTAACCCCCGAGAACTATGGCTACACCTTC

d_call: .
v_call: TRBV21-1
j_call: TRBJ2-1
clone_size: .
cdr3_length: 18
cdr3_aa: CASSPPWQDMSSYNEQFF
cdr3_nt: TGTGCCAGCAGCCCCCCTTGGCAGGATATGAGCTCCTACAATGAGCAGTTCTTC

d_call: .
v_call: TRBV27
j_call: TRBJ1-5
clone_size: .
cdr3_length: 18
cdr3_aa: CASSDLPHYDSADQPQHF
cdr3_nt: TGTGCCAGCAGTGACCTTCCCCACTACGACAGTGCCGATCAGCCCCAGCATTTT

d_call: .
v_call: TRBV9
j_call: TRBJ2-3
clone_size: .
cdr3_length: 16
cdr3_aa: CASSAPRGANTDTQYF
cdr3_nt: TGTGCCAGCAGCGCACCCCGGGGGGCGAACACAGATACGCAGTATTTT

d_call: .
v_call: TRBV5-1
j_call: TRBJ2-5
clone_size: .
cdr3_length: 13
cdr3_aa: CASSLLTVETQYF
cdr3_nt: TGCGCCAGCAGCTTGTTAACAGTAGAGACCCAGTACTTC

d_call: .
v_call: TRBV19
j_call: TRBJ2-3
clone_size: .
cdr3_length: 12
cdr3_aa: CASPGVADTQYF
cdr3_nt: TGTGCCAGTCCAGGGGTTGCAGATACGCAGTATTTT

d_call: TRBD2
v_call: TRBV30
j_call: TRBJ2-1
clone_size: .
cdr3_length: 15
cdr3_aa: CASLGTSGSYNEQFF
cdr3_nt: TGTGCCTCCCTCGGGACTAGCGGATCCTACAATGAGCAGTTCTTC

d_call: .
v_call: TRBV9
j_call: TRBJ2-3
clone_size: .
cdr3_length: 14
cdr3_aa: CASSVLTGVDTQYF
cdr3_nt: TGTGCCAGCAGCGTACTCACTGGTGTGGATACGCAGTATTTT

d_call: .
v_call: TRBV19
j_call: TRBJ2-3
clone_size: .
cdr3_length: 13
cdr3_aa: CASSLRQTDTQYF
cdr3_nt: TGTGCCAGTAGTCTCCGACAGACAGATACGCAGTATTTT

d_call: TRBD2
v_call: TRBV29-1
j_call: TRBJ2-1
clone_size: .
cdr3_length: 15
cdr3_aa: CSVDQREFSYNEQFF
cdr3_nt: TGCAGCGTAGACCAGCGGGAGTTCTCCTACAATGAGCAGTTCTTC

d_call: .
v_call: TRBV5-1
j_call: TRBJ1-6
clone_size: .
cdr3_length: 15
cdr3_aa: CASSLAQVGYSPLHF
cdr3_nt: TGCGCCAGCAGCTTGGCTCAGGTCGGTTATTCACCCCTCCACTTT

d_call: .
v_call: TRBV19
j_call: TRBJ1-5
clone_size: few
cdr3_length: 15
cdr3_aa: CAAKRTDNSNQPQHF
cdr3_nt: TGTGCCGCCAAACGCACAGATAATAGCAATCAGCCCCAGCATTTT

d_call: TRBD2
v_call: TRBV6-5
j_call: TRBJ2-1
clone_size: .
cdr3_length: 14
cdr3_aa: CASLGLAEYNEQFF
cdr3_nt: TGTGCCAGCCTCGGACTAGCGGAATACAATGAGCAGTTCTTC

d_call: .
v_call: TRBV10-2
j_call: TRBJ1-4
clone_size: .
cdr3_length: 15
cdr3_aa: CASSESAGAREKLFF
cdr3_nt: TGCGCCAGCAGTGAGTCGGCAGGGGCAAGGGAAAAACTGTTTTTT

d_call: TRBD1
v_call: TRBV27
j_call: TRBJ2-3
clone_size: once
cdr3_length: 16
cdr3_aa: CASSSTGARVPYTQYF
cdr3_nt: TGTGCCAGCAGTTCTACAGGGGCGCGGGTCCCTTATACGCAGTATTTT

d_call: .
v_call: TRBV7-2
j_call: TRBJ2-3
clone_size: .
cdr3_length: 14
cdr3_aa: CASSLHPRSDTQYF
cdr3_nt: TGTGCCAGCAGCTTACACCCGAGGTCAGATACGCAGTATTTT

d_call: .
v_call: TRBV6-5
j_call: TRBJ2-7
clone_size: .
cdr3_length: 14
cdr3_aa: CASRAGLGTYEQYF
cdr3_nt: TGTGCCAGCAGGGCAGGGCTGGGGACCTACGAGCAGTACTTC

d_call: .
v_call: TRBV4-1
j_call: TRBJ1-1
clone_size: .
cdr3_length: 16
cdr3_aa: CASSQDLVDTYTEAFF
cdr3_nt: TGCGCCAGCAGCCAAGATTTGGTGGACACCTACACTGAAGCTTTCTTT

d_call: TRBD2
v_call: TRBV10-1
j_call: TRBJ2-7
clone_size: .
cdr3_length: 16
cdr3_aa: CASRKANGGGSYEQYF
cdr3_nt: TGCGCCAGCAGGAAGGCCAATGGGGGGGGGTCCTACGAGCAGTACTTC

d_call: .
v_call: TRBV18
j_call: TRBJ2-1
clone_size: .
cdr3_length: 14
cdr3_aa: CASSPEGQFNEQFF
cdr3_nt: TGTGCCAGCTCACCAGAAGGACAGTTCAATGAGCAGTTCTTC

d_call: TRBD1
v_call: TRBV5-1
j_call: TRBJ2-5
clone_size: .
cdr3_length: 13
cdr3_aa: CASSRQGVETQYF
cdr3_nt: TGCGCCAGCAGCCGACAGGGAGTAGAGACCCAGTACTTC

d_call: TRBD1
v_call: TRBV6-5
j_call: TRBJ1-4
clone_size: .
cdr3_length: 15
cdr3_aa: CASRGRGQVNEKLFF
cdr3_nt: TGTGCCAGCAGGGGGAGGGGACAGGTTAATGAAAAACTGTTTTTT

d_call: TRBD1
v_call: TRBV10-3
j_call: TRBJ1-1
clone_size: .
cdr3_length: 15
cdr3_aa: CAISESGTGVSEAFF
cdr3_nt: TGTGCCATCAGTGAGTCCGGGACAGGGGTGTCTGAAGCTTTCTTT

d_call: .
v_call: TRBV6-6
j_call: TRBJ2-3
clone_size: .
cdr3_length: 11
cdr3_aa: CASSSTDTQYF
cdr3_nt: TGTGCCAGCTCAAGCACAGATACGCAGTATTTT

d_call: TRBD2
v_call: TRBV19
j_call: TRBJ2-1
clone_size: .
cdr3_length: 13
cdr3_aa: CASSFGLAVEQFF
cdr3_nt: TGTGCCAGTAGTTTCGGACTAGCGGTTGAGCAGTTCTTC

d_call: .
v_call: TRBV29-1
j_call: TRBJ1-1
clone_size: .
cdr3_length: 14
cdr3_aa: CSAAPGGPDTEAFF
cdr3_nt: TGCAGCGCCGCTCCGGGGGGACCTGACACTGAAGCTTTCTTT

d_call: TRBD2
v_call: TRBV5-4
j_call: TRBJ2-1
clone_size: .
cdr3_length: 19
cdr3_aa: CASSRGLAGGNKVNNEQFF
cdr3_nt: TGTGCCAGCAGCCGCGGACTAGCGGGAGGGAATAAGGTTAACAATGAGCAGTTCTTC

d_call: .
v_call: TRBV19
j_call: TRBJ1-4
clone_size: .
cdr3_length: 14
cdr3_aa: CASSPTAVNEKLFF
cdr3_nt: TGTGCCAGTAGTCCGACAGCAGTCAATGAAAAACTGTTTTTT

d_call: TRBD1
v_call: TRBV18
j_call: TRBJ1-1
clone_size: .
cdr3_length: 14
cdr3_aa: CASSPSTGKTEAFF
cdr3_nt: TGTGCCAGCTCACCGTCGACAGGGAAAACTGAAGCTTTCTTT